Detailed here is one T cell receptor (beta chain). Its antigen is not known. TCRdb's table, derived via immunoSEQ multiplex PCR, lists solely in-frame clones and lacks some. In the table there are tens of thousands of clones, around 84% of which are singletons. This entry belongs to a study of T cell responses to AZD1222 COVID-19 vaccine. Study-level results: Spike-specific TCR breadth and depth rose after two AZD1222 doses. Only 5 or 6 AZD1222 recipients were seropositive at baseline. After the peak T cell response, and only then, were repertoires sampled. Donors were largely white British and mainly female; clonal diversity was possibly underestimated.

CDR3 length: 15 amino acids. Germline-derived CDR1 and CDR2 are SGHRS and YFSETQ. V gave up 3 bases and J gave up 9 bases; unmatched junction bases: 9. The starting material was peripheral blood, obtained on day 0 of AZD1222 vaccination. The clonotype originates from an adult in good health. V is TRBV5-1 and J is TRBJ2-1, with TRBD1 identical over 10 bases. CDR3 sequence reads: CASSSTGQGRSEQFF. The CDR3 nucleotides read TGCGCCAGCAGCTCCACGGGACAGGGGCGGAGTGAGCAGTTCTTC.